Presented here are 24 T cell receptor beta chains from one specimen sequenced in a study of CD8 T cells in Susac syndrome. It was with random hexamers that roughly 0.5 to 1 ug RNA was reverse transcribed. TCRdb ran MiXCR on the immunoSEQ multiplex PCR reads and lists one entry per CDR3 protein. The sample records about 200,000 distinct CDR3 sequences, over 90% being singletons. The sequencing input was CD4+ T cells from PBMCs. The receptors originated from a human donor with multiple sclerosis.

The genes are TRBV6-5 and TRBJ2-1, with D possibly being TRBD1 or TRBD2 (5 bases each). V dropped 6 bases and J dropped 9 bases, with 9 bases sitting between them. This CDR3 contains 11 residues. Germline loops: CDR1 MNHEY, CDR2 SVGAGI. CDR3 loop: CASRTGGEQFF. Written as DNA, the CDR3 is TGTGCCAGCAGGACTGGGGGTGAGCAGTTCTTC.

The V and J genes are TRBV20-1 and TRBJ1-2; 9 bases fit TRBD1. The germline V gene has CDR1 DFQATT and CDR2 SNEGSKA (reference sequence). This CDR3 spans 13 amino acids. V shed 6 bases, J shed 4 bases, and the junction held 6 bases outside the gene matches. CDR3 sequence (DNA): TGCAGTGCGGTCGAGACAGGGGGCTATGGCTACACCTTC. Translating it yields CSAVETGGYGYTF.

The CDR3 coding sequence is TGTGCCAGCAGCCCACCCGGCGGGGTCTACAATGAGCAGTTCTTC. This gives the protein CASSPPGGVYNEQFF. V gene TRBV14 combines with J gene TRBJ2-1, with TRBD2 as a possible D gene (6 bases). The CDR3 runs to 15 residues. Trimming took 4 bases from V and 3 from J, leaving 13 bases between them. Germline CDR1 reads SGHDN; CDR2 reads FVKESK. Filled out from reference TRBV14 and TRBJ2-1, the complete variable domain reads EAGVTQFPSHSVIEKGQTVTLRCDPISGHDNLYWYRRVMGKEIKFLLHFVKESKQDESGMPNNRFLAERTGGTYSTLKVQPAELEDSGVYFCASSPPGGVYNEQFFGPGTRLTVL.

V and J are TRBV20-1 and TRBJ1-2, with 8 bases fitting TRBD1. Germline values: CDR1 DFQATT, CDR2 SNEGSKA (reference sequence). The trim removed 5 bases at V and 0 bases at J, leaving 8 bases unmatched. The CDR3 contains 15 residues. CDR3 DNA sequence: TGCAGTGCTTGGACAGGGCGATTTCCTAACTATGGCTACACCTTC. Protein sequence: CSAWTGRFPNYGYTF.

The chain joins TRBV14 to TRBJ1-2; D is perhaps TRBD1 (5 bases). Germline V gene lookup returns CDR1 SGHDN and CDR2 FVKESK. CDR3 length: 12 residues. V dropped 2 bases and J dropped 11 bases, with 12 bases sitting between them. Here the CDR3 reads CASSQRGTFYTF. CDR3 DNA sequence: TGTGCCAGCAGCCAAAGGGGAACATTTTACACCTTC.

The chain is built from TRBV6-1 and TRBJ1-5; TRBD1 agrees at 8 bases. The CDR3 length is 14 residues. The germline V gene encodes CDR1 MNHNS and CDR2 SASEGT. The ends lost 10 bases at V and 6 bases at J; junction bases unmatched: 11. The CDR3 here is CATIGQGSGQPQHF. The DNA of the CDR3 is TGTGCCACCATAGGACAGGGTTCGGGTCAGCCCCAGCATTTT.

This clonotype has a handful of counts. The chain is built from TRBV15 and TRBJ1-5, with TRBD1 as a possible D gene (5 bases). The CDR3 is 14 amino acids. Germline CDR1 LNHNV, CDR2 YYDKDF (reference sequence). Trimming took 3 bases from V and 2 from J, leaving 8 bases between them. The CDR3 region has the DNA TGTGCCACCAGCAGTAGAGGGGGCAATCAGCCCCAGCATTTT. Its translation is CATSSRGGNQPQHF.

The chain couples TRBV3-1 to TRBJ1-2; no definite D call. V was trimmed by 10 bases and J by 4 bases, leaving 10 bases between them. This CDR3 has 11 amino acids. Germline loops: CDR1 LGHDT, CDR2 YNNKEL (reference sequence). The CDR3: CATRDGYGYTF. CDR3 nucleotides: TGTGCCACTCGTGACGGCTATGGCTACACCTTC.

CDR3 loop: CAWSAGYIGYTF. The CDR3 region has the DNA TGTGCCTGGAGTGCGGGTTATATTGGCTACACCTTC. J is TRBJ1-2 and V is TRBV30; no clear D. The CDR3 has 12 amino acids. Germline CDR1 and CDR2: GTSNPN and SVGIG (reference sequence). V was cut by 1 base and J by 7 bases, with 10 bases left in between.

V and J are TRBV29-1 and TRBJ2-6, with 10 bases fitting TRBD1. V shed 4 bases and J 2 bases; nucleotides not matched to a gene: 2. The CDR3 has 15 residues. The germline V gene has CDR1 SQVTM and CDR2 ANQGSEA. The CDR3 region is CSVGQGAAGANVLTF. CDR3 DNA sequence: TGCAGCGTTGGACAGGGGGCGGCTGGGGCCAACGTCCTGACTTTC.

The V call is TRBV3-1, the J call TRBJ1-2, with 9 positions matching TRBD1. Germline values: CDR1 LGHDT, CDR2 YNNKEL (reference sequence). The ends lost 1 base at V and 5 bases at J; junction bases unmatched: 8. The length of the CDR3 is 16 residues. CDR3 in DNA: TGTGCCAGCAGCCAAGCTCGGCCGGACAGGGGTTATGGCTACACCTTC. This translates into CASSQARPDRGYGYTF. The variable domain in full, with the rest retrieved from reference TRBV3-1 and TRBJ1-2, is DTAVSQTPKYLVTQMGNDKSIKCEQNLGHDTMYWYKQDSKKFLKIMFSYNNKELIINETVPNRFSPKSPDKAHLNLHINSLELGDSAVYFCASSQARPDRGYGYTFGSGTRLTVV.

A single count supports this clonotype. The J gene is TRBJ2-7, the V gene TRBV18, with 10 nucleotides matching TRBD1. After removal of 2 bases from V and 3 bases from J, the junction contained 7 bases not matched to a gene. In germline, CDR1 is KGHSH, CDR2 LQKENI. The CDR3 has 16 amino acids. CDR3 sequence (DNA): TGTGCCAGCTCACCAAACCCGGGACAGGGGTTCTACGAGCAGTACTTC. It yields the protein CASSPNPGQGFYEQYF.

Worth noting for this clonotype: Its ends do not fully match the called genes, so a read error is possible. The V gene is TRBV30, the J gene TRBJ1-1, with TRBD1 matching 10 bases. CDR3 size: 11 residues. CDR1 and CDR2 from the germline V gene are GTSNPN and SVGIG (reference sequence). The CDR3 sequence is CAWSGGQGMSF. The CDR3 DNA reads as TGTGCCTGGAGTGGGGGACAGGGGATGTCCTTT.

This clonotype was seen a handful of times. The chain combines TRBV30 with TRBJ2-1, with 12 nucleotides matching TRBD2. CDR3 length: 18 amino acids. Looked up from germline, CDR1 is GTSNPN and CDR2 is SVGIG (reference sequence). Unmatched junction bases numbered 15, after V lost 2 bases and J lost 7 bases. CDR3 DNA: TGTGCCTGGAGTCCGACGGCGGGCGGGACTAGCGGGTCGAATGAGCAGTTCTTC. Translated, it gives CAWSPTAGGTSGSNEQFF.

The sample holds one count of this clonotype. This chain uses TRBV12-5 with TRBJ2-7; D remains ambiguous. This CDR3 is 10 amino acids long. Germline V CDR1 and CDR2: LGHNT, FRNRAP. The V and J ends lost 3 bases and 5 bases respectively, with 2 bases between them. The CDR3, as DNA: TGTGCTAGTGGTTTTCACGAGCAGTACTTC. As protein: CASGFHEQYF.

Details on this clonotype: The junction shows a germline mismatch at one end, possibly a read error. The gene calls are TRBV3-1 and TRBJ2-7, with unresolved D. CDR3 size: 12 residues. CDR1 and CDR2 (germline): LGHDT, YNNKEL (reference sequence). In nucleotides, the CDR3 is TGTGCCAGCAGCCAATCGACTGGTATACGGCACTTC. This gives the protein CASSQSTGIRHF.

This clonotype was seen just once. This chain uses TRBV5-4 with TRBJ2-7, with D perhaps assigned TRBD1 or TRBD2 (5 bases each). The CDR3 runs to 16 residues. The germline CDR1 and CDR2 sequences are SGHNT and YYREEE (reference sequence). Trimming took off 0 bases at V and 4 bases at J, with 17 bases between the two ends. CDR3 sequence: CASSLGGTGVLYEQYF. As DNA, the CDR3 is TGTGCCAGCAGCTTGGGGGGGACCGGCGTCTTGTACGAGCAGTACTTC.

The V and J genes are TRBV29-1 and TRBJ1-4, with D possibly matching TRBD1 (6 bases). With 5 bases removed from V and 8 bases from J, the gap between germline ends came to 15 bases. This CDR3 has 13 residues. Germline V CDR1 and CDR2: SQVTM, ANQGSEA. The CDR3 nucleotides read TGCAGCGTTCAACCGCACCAGGGGGAAAAACTGTTTTTT. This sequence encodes CSVQPHQGEKLFF.

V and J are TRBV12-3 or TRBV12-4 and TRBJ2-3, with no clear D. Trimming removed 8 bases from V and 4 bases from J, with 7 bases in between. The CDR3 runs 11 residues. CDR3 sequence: CASALADTQYF. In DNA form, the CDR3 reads TGTGCCAGCGCCCTAGCAGATACGCAGTATTTT.

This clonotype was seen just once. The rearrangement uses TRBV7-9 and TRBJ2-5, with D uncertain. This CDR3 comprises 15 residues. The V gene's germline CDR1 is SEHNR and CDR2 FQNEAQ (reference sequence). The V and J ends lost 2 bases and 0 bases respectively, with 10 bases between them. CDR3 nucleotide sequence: TGTGCCAGCAGCTTACAGCATTTGTACCAAGAGACCCAGTACTTC. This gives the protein CASSLQHLYQETQYF. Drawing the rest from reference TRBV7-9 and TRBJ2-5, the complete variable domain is DTGVSQNPRHKITKRGQNVTFRCDPISEHNRLYWYRQTLGQGPEFLTYFQNEAQLEKSRLLSDRFSAERPKGSFSTLEIQRTEQGDSAMYLCASSLQHLYQETQYFGPGTRLLVL.

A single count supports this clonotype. The CDR3 nucleotides are TGTGCCATCAGTGCTTGGACAGGGGGAAGCGAGCAGTACTTC. This encodes CAISAWTGGSEQYF. The chain recombines TRBV10-3 with TRBJ2-7, with 10 bases identical to TRBD1. CDR1 ENHRY and CDR2 SYGVKD come from the germline V gene. This CDR3 spans 14 amino acids. V lost 4 bases to trimming and J lost 6 bases; unmatched junction nucleotides: 6.

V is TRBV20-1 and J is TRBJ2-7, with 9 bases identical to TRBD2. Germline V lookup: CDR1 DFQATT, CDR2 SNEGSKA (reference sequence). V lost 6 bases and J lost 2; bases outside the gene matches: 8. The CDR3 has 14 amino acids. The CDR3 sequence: CSAVSGGRAYEQYF. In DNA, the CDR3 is TGCAGTGCAGTCAGTGGCGGGAGGGCCTACGAGCAGTACTTC.

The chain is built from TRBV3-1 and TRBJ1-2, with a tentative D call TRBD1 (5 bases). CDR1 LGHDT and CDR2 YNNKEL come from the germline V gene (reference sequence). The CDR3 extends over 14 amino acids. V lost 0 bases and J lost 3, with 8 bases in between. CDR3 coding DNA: TGTGCCAGCAGCCAAGAAGGGGCACACTATGGCTACACCTTC. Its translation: CASSQEGAHYGYTF. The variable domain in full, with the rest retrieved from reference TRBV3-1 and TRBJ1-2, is DTAVSQTPKYLVTQMGNDKSIKCEQNLGHDTMYWYKQDSKKFLKIMFSYNNKELIINETVPNRFSPKSPDKAHLNLHINSLELGDSAVYFCASSQEGAHYGYTFGSGTRLTVV.

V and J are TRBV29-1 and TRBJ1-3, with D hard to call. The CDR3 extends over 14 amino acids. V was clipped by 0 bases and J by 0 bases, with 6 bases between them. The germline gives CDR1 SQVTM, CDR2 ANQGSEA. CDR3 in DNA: TGCAGCGTTGAAGAGAGTGTCTCTGGAAACACCATATATTTT. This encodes CSVEESVSGNTIYF.